The clone carrying this TCR beta chain was seen a handful of times. V was trimmed by 9 bases and J by 5 bases, leaving 17 bases between them. The germline V gene encodes CDR1 MDHEN and CDR2 SYDVKM. The CDR3 totals 14 residues. This sample stems from a study of blood T cell repertoires in COVID-19. Measured with immunoSEQ multiplex PCR; TCRdb has only the in-frame clones, and not every one. In the table there are 99,000 or so clones, 87% of which are singletons. The chain combines TRBV28 with TRBJ2-1; TRBD2 might be the D (6 bases). The material sequenced was peripheral blood. This TCR was sampled from a man aged 45-60 years with acute or convalescent COVID-19. This CDR3 reads CASGGREWNNEQFF. The CDR3 DNA follows: TGTGCCAGTGGAGGTCGGGAGTGGAACAATGAGCAGTTCTTC.